What follows are 32 T cell receptor beta chains derived from one specimen sequenced in a study of T-cell memory formation after mild COVID-19. From the 5' RACE reads, TCRdb called clonotypes with MiXCR, one entry per CDR3 protein. The sample yields 300,000 to 350,000 distinct CDR3 sequences, 15% to 20% seen once. Sequenced: PBMCs or a T cell subset sorted from them (not recorded which). These receptors all come from a man between 18 and 29 years old who had mild COVID-19 (a few samples of this study predate the infection). Cell type and time point are not known.

The chain links TRBV5-5 to TRBJ1-2; perhaps TRBD1 as D (5 bases). Per germline, CDR1 SGHKS and CDR2 YYEKEE (reference sequence). CDR3 length: 14 amino acids. V lost 2 bases to trimming and J lost 7 bases, with 15 bases between them. The CDR3 is CASSFSGNQGGYTF. The CDR3 DNA reads as TGTGCCAGCAGCTTCTCGGGTAATCAGGGTGGCTACACCTTC.

The chain couples TRBV6-2 or TRBV6-3 to TRBJ1-5; D is undetermined. Trimming took off 5 bases at V and 5 bases at J, with 10 bases between the two ends. CDR3 length: 13 amino acids. Germline V lookup: CDR1 MNHEY, CDR2 SVGEGT. CDR3 in amino acids: CASSPLGYQPQHF. The CDR3 DNA reads as TGTGCCAGCAGTCCCCTGGGGTATCAGCCCCAGCATTTT.

This clonotype was detected only once. The chain has TRBV11-2 and TRBJ1-2; TRBD1 agrees at 7 bases. Germline values: CDR1 SGHAT, CDR2 FQNNGV. The V segment lost 3 bases and the J segment 5 bases; nucleotides outside the gene matches: 9. The CDR3 consists of 15 residues. Written as DNA, the CDR3 is TGTGCCAGCAGCTTGGACTACAAGGGGGCGTATGGCTACACCTTC. Translating gives CASSLDYKGAYGYTF.

In this sample, this clonotype turned up a few times. V and J are TRBV5-1 and TRBJ1-5; TRBD1 matches at 7 bases. Germline CDR1 is SGHRS and CDR2 is YFSETQ. V was clipped by 1 base and J by 6 bases; unmatched bases: 1. The CDR3 loop spans 13 amino acids. Here the CDR3 reads CASSLRGPQPQHF. CDR3 DNA sequence: TGCGCCAGCAGCTTGAGGGGGCCTCAGCCCCAGCATTTT. Drawing the rest from reference TRBV5-1 and TRBJ1-5, the complete variable domain is KAGVTQTPRYLIKTRGQQVTLSCSPISGHRSVSWYQQTPGQGLQFLFEYFSETQRNKGNFPGRFSGRQFSNSRSEMNVSTLELGDSALYLCASSLRGPQPQHFGDGTRLSIL.

This chain connects TRBV6-2 or TRBV6-3 to TRBJ2-2; 9 positions agree with TRBD1. The CDR3 length is 15 residues. V lost 2 bases to trimming and J lost 7 bases; unmatched junction nucleotides: 5. Germline-derived CDR1 and CDR2 are MNHEY and SVGEGT. The CDR3: CASSYPGQGIGELFF. In DNA, the CDR3 is TGTGCCAGCAGTTACCCAGGACAGGGGATCGGGGAGCTGTTTTTT.

This clonotype was recorded at least ten times. The chain carries TRBV3-1 and TRBJ1-1; D unresolved. This CDR3 comprises 15 residues. Trimming removed 4 bases from V and 2 bases from J, with 14 bases in between. Germline lookup yields CDR1 LGHDT and CDR2 YNNKEL (reference sequence). The CDR3, as DNA: TGTGCCAGCAGCCCTGGATTTGGATTTAACACTGAAGCTTTCTTT. Translated, it gives CASSPGFGFNTEAFF.

This clonotype was seen a few times. The genes are TRBV6-5 and TRBJ2-5; D is unclear. There are 17 residues in the CDR3. V lost 6 bases and J 2 bases, leaving 22 bases between the germline ends. Looked up from germline, CDR1 is MNHEY and CDR2 is SVGAGI. CDR3 in amino acids: CASSLTHPWKRQETQYF. CDR3 nucleotide sequence: TGTGCCAGCAGCCTGACGCACCCATGGAAACGACAAGAGACCCAGTACTTC.

This clonotype was observed a handful of times. This chain links TRBV7-2 with TRBJ2-2; D remains unclear. This CDR3 region has 14 residues. Germline V gene data show CDR1 as SGHTA and CDR2 as FQGNSA. V dropped 1 base and J dropped 4 bases, with 7 bases sitting between them. The CDR3 protein is CASSLVASTGELFF. In nucleotides, the CDR3 is TGTGCCAGCAGCTTAGTGGCCAGCACCGGGGAGCTGTTTTTT.

This clonotype was detected only a few times. The J gene is TRBJ2-4, the V gene TRBV20-1; 9 nucleotides align to TRBD1. The germline gives CDR1 DFQATT, CDR2 SNEGSKA (reference sequence). This CDR3 spans 19 amino acids. The V segment lost 6 bases and the J segment 1 base; nucleotides outside the gene matches: 19. As DNA, the CDR3 is TGCAGTGCCACCCCTAGTTTGGGACAGGGAAGGGTGGCCAAAAACATTCAGTACTTC. This gives the protein CSATPSLGQGRVAKNIQYF.

V is TRBV5-1 and J is TRBJ1-6; D is uncertain. The germline CDR1 and CDR2 sequences are SGHRS and YFSETQ. The V and J ends lost 0 bases and 9 bases respectively, with 16 bases between them. The CDR3 is 16 amino acids. CDR3 in amino acids: CASSLAAYDFFSPLHF. CDR3 coding DNA: TGCGCCAGCAGCTTGGCTGCGTATGATTTTTTTTCACCCCTCCACTTT.

This clonotype was seen more than once but under ten times. The chain has TRBV6-2 or TRBV6-3 and TRBJ2-1; TRBD2 aligns across 11 bases. V gave up 5 bases and J gave up 3 bases; unmatched junction bases: 3. This CDR3 has 15 amino acids. The V gene's germline CDR1 is MNHEY and CDR2 SVGEGT. CDR3 sequence: CASSTGTSGYNEQFF. CDR3 DNA sequence: TGTGCCAGCAGTACCGGGACTAGCGGCTACAATGAGCAGTTCTTC.

This clonotype was recorded a few times. The gene calls are TRBV24-1 and TRBJ2-2; the D is unclear. The V gene lost 11 bases and the J gene lost 4 bases, with 13 bases spanning the gap. The CDR3 totals 13 residues. The germline gives CDR1 KGHDR, CDR2 SFDVKD. CDR3 region: CAIGPGGTGELFF. CDR3 nucleotide sequence: TGTGCCATTGGGCCCGGCGGCACCGGGGAGCTGTTTTTT.

A few counts support this clonotype. V usage is TRBV6-1 and J usage is TRBJ1-2; no clear D. Trimming took 2 bases from V and 8 from J, leaving 6 bases between them. The CDR3 length is 11 residues. Germline V gene sequence: CDR1 MNHNS, CDR2 SASEGT. CDR3 DNA: TGTGCCAGCAGTGAACCCGGGGGCTACACCTTC. Translation: CASSEPGGYTF.

This clonotype was observed many times. This chain uses TRBV7-2 with TRBJ1-6; 8 positions match TRBD1. Trimming removed 5 bases from V and 10 bases from J; junction bases left unmatched: 10. CDR3 length: 15 residues. CDR1 is SGHTA and CDR2 is FQGNSA in the germline V gene. As DNA, the CDR3 is TGTGCCAGCAGCGGGGGCGGACAGGGCAGATCACCCCTCCACTTT. Translating it yields CASSGGGQGRSPLHF.

There are a few counts of this clonotype. The chain couples TRBV12-3 or TRBV12-4 to TRBJ1-2; D remains ambiguous. V lost 4 bases and J 7 bases, leaving 19 bases between the germline ends. This CDR3 is 15 amino acids long. The CDR3 region is CASSYSGSLSVGYTF. CDR3 DNA sequence: TGTGCCAGCAGTTACTCGGGGTCCCTTAGTGTTGGCTACACCTTC.

The chain joins TRBV12-3 or TRBV12-4 to TRBJ2-3; the match to TRBD2 covers 9 bases. Losses at the gene ends were 2 bases for V and 7 bases for J; bases not matched to a gene: 4. The CDR3 runs 14 residues. CDR3 protein: CASSLPAGGNTQYF. The CDR3, as DNA: TGTGCCAGCAGTTTACCCGCGGGGGGGAATACGCAGTATTTT.

The CDR3 DNA reads as TGTGCCAGCAGCTTCCCCCGGGGAGGGTCTGATGAGACCCAGTACTTC. The encoded protein is CASSFPRGGSDETQYF. The chain recombines TRBV11-2 with TRBJ2-5; 7 nucleotides agree with TRBD2. The germline V gene has CDR1 SGHAT and CDR2 FQNNGV. This CDR3 spans 16 amino acids. Unmatched junction bases numbered 12, after V lost 3 bases and J lost 5 bases.

This chain links TRBV6-5 with TRBJ1-5, with D possibly matching TRBD1 (6 bases). CDR1 and CDR2 (germline): MNHEY, SVGAGI. V lost 6 bases and J 4 bases, leaving 16 bases between the germline ends. This CDR3 spans 15 amino acids. The CDR3 nucleotides are TGTGCCAGCAGCCGAATGGAGGGGGTTAATCAGCCCCAGCATTTT. Its protein product is CASSRMEGVNQPQHF.

The J gene is TRBJ2-6, the V gene TRBV28; 7 bases line up with TRBD2. Per germline, CDR1 MDHEN and CDR2 SYDVKM. Unmatched junction bases numbered 10, after V lost 6 bases and J lost 2 bases. There are 17 residues in the CDR3. The CDR3 is CASSFSHAGAGANVLTF. CDR3 DNA: TGTGCCAGCAGCTTCTCCCACGCGGGGGCTGGGGCCAACGTCCTGACTTTC.

The rearrangement uses TRBV7-2 and TRBJ1-3; 7 nucleotides agree with TRBD1. Germline-derived CDR1 and CDR2 are SGHTA and FQGNSA. Losses at the gene ends were 3 bases for V and 4 bases for J; bases not matched to a gene: 9. The CDR3 spans 16 residues. DNA for the CDR3: TGTGCCAGCAGCTTTGCTACAGGGGTATCAGGAAACACCATATATTTT. It codes for CASSFATGVSGNTIYF.

This chain joins TRBV30 and TRBJ2-1; weak D call: TRBD2 (6 bases). V was pared by 0 bases and J by 12 bases, with 18 bases between. Germline CDR1 and CDR2: GTSNPN and SVGIG (reference sequence). This CDR3 comprises 14 residues. CDR3 residues: CAWSVFGGLGGQFF. The CDR3 coding sequence is TGTGCCTGGAGTGTTTTCGGGGGTCTGGGGGGGCAGTTCTTC.

The table lists this clonotype with a few counts. The chain joins TRBV28 to TRBJ1-1; D perhaps matches TRBD1 (5 bases). V lost 7 bases to trimming and J lost 3 bases, with 27 bases between them. This CDR3 has 18 amino acids. Germline V gene sequence: CDR1 MDHEN, CDR2 SYDVKM. CDR3 residues: CASTPGGYSSEGHTEAFF. Written as DNA, the CDR3 is TGTGCCAGCACCCCCGGCGGGTATTCCTCCGAGGGACACACTGAAGCTTTCTTT.

This clonotype was counted a single time. The chain combines TRBV6-2 or TRBV6-3 with TRBJ2-7; no definite D call. The length of the CDR3 is 15 residues. V was shortened by 0 bases and J by 0 bases, with 9 bases between the two germline ends. Per germline, CDR1 MNHEY and CDR2 SVGEGT. CDR3 in amino acids: CASSYSYQVSYEQYV. The CDR3 nucleotides are TGTGCCAGCAGTTACTCGTATCAAGTCTCCTACGAGCAGTACGTC.

The J gene is TRBJ2-5, the V gene TRBV4-3, with D perhaps TRBD1 or TRBD2 (5 bases each). The CDR3 runs 15 residues. CDR1 is LGHNA and CDR2 is YSLEER in the germline V gene. Trimming removed 0 bases from V and 5 bases from J, with 13 bases in between. CDR3 nucleotide sequence: TGCGCCAGCAGCCAAGATCAGAGGGGCTGGGAGACCCAGTACTTC. Translated, it gives CASSQDQRGWETQYF.

CDR3 loop: CSVDAGQGNWGVTGYTF. CDR3 DNA sequence: TGCAGCGTTGACGCCGGACAGGGGAACTGGGGGGTTACGGGCTACACCTTC. V and J are TRBV29-1 and TRBJ1-2, with 9 bases that match TRBD1. Germline lookup yields CDR1 SQVTM and CDR2 ANQGSEA. This CDR3 is built from 17 residues. With 3 bases clipped from V and 8 bases from J, the junction kept 19 bases outside the gene matches.

The chain employs TRBV20-1 and TRBJ2-7, with 10 bases identical to TRBD1. There are 14 residues in the CDR3. Germline CDR1 reads DFQATT; CDR2 reads SNEGSKA (reference sequence). The V and J ends lost 6 bases and 0 bases, in that order; junction bases with no gene match: 5. CDR3 in amino acids: CSARRDRGSYEQYV. The CDR3 bases are TGCAGTGCCCGCAGGGACAGGGGCTCCTACGAGCAGTACGTC.

This clonotype was seen a handful of times. The J gene is TRBJ2-5, the V gene TRBV7-2, with 9 bases aligning to TRBD2. The CDR3 consists of 15 residues. V lost 5 bases, J lost 5 bases, and 9 bases stayed unmatched. The germline CDR1 and CDR2 sequences are SGHTA and FQGNSA. In nucleotides, the CDR3 is TGTGCCAGCAGCCCTCCCCCTAGCGGGGACGAGACCCAGTACTTC. Residues: CASSPPPSGDETQYF.

The chain links TRBV20-1 to TRBJ2-1; D call uncertain. CDR3 size: 12 residues. Between the trimmed V and J ends, which lost 3 bases and 4 bases, there was a span of 7 bases. The germline CDR1 and CDR2 sequences are DFQATT and SNEGSKA (reference sequence). The CDR3 sequence: CSASFVYNEQFF. The CDR3 nucleotides read TGCAGTGCTAGCTTTGTGTACAATGAGCAGTTCTTC.

The chain combines TRBV28 with TRBJ1-2, with D uncertain. Germline V lookup: CDR1 MDHEN, CDR2 SYDVKM. This CDR3 has 12 residues. With 2 bases removed from V and 5 bases from J, the gap between germline ends came to 6 bases. The CDR3 region is CASSLKPYGYTF. DNA of the CDR3: TGTGCCAGCAGTTTAAAACCGTATGGCTACACCTTC.

This clonotype has more than one count but fewer than ten. V is TRBV6-1 and J is TRBJ2-2; 10 bases align to TRBD1. The CDR3 totals 14 residues. Trimming at V came to 11 bases and at J to 4 bases, leaving 7 bases not matched to a gene. The germline V gene encodes CDR1 MNHNS and CDR2 SASEGT. The CDR3 spells CAYGRTGGTGELFF. Here the CDR3 DNA reads TGTGCCTACGGCCGGACAGGGGGCACCGGGGAGCTGTTTTTT.

The chain has TRBV12-3 or TRBV12-4 and TRBJ1-4; 7 positions match TRBD1. J lost 5 bases, V lost 7 bases, and 7 bases had no gene match. The CDR3 totals 14 residues. The CDR3, as DNA: TGTGCCAGCAATCAGGGGGACGGGAATGAAAAACTGTTTTTT. It translates to CASNQGDGNEKLFF.

The rearrangement uses TRBV20-1 and TRBJ2-3; 12 bases are a match to TRBD2. Germline loops: CDR1 DFQATT, CDR2 SNEGSKA (reference sequence). This CDR3 contains 15 residues. The ends lost 5 bases at V and 4 bases at J; junction bases unmatched: 7. The CDR3 protein is CSAGPTSGGSDTQYF. For the CDR3, the DNA is TGCAGTGCTGGGCCGACTAGCGGGGGATCAGATACGCAGTATTTT.